This TCR beta chain appears in the sequencing data of a study of spatial heterogeneity in lung cancer. Overall study context: Each unique TCR and UMI combination was seen more than ten times on average in raw reads.

This sample's time point: blood at routine non-recurrence follow-up after resection. Unsorted whole RNA from tumor, nontumor lung or frozen PBMC underwent sequencing. This clonotype was picked up many times. Its target is not known. In TCRdb, the 5' RACE reads were re-called with MiXCR into one record per CDR3 protein. In the table there are more than 95,000 distinct CDR3 sequences, 9% to 15% of which are singletons. Study outcomes and limitations: Relative to follow-up, resection was when ubiquitous expanded tumor TCRs appeared more in blood.

With V trimmed by 6 bases and J by 4 bases, 7 bases remained unmatched. The CDR3 loop spans 14 amino acids. Germline CDR1 DFQATT, CDR2 SNEGSKA (reference sequence). The receptor comes from a male donor with early-stage non-small cell lung cancer. Sequencing used PBMCs, obtained at follow-up. The J gene is TRBJ1-5, the V gene TRBV20-1; TRBD1 agrees at 9 bases. The CDR3 loop reads CSAGRTGANQPQHF. CDR3 bases: TGCAGTGCGGGACGGACAGGGGCGAATCAGCCCCAGCATTTT.